Here is one T cell receptor beta chain with its context. Peripheral blood, together with lesional scalp punch biopsies, was collected from alopecia areata patients. This entry belongs to a study of CD8+ T cells in alopecia areata. The V and J ends lost 5 bases and 6 bases respectively, with 8 bases between them. The CDR3 runs to 10 residues. CDR1 is SQVTM and CDR2 is ANQGSEA in the germline V gene. Extracted RNA was reverse transcribed into cDNA, the sequencing template. Sequencing used immunoSEQ multiplex PCR; TCRdb keeps in-frame clones, though not all of them. The repertoire holds 140,000 to 150,000 clones, more than 75% seen once, with roughly 16% in the top ten.

The chain employs TRBV29-1 and TRBJ2-7, with D perhaps TRBD2 (6 bases). The sample was CD8+ T cells sorted from blood, taken at week 0. The origin of this receptor is a human donor with alopecia areata. CDR3 bases: TGCAGCGTTTCCGGGAGCGAGCAGTACTTC. It codes for CSVSGSEQYF.